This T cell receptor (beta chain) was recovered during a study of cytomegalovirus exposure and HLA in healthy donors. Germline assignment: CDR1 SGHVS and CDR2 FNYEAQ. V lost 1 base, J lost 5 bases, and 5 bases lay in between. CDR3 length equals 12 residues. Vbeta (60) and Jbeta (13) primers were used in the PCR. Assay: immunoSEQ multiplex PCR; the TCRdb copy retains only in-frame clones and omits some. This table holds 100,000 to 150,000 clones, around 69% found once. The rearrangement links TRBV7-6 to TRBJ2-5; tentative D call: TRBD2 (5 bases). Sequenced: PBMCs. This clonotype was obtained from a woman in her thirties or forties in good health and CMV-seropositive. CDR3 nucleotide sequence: TGTGCCAGCAGCTTAGGGGAGGAGACCCAGTACTTC. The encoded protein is CASSLGEETQYF.